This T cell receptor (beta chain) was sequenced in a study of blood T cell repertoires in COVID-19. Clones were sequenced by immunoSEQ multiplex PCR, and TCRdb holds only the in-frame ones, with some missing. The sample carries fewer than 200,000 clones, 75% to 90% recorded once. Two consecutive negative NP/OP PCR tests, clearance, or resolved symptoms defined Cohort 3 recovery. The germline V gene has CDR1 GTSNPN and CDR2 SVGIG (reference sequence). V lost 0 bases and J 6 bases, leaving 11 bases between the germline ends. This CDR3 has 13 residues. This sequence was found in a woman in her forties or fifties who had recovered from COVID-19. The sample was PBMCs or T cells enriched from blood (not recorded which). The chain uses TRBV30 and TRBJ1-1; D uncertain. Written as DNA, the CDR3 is TGTGCCTGGAGTGTACGGTTAGTAGCTGAAGCTTTCTTT. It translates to CAWSVRLVAEAFF.